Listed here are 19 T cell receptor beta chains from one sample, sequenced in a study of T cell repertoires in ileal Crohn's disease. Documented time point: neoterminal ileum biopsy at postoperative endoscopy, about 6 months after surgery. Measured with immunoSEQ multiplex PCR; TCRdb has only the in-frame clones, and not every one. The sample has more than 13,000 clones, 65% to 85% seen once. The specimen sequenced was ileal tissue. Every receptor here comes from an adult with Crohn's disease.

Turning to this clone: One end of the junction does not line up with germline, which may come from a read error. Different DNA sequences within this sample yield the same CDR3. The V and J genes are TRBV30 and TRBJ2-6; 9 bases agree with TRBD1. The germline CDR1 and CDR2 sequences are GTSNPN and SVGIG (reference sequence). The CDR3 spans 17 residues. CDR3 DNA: TGTGCCTGGAGTATCAGACAGGGGGAAGCTGGGGCCAATGTCCTGACTTTC. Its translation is CAWSIRQGEAGANVLTF. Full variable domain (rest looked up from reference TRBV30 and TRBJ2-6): SQTIHQWPATLVQPVGSPLSLECTVEGTSNPNLYWYRQAAGRGLQLLFYSVGIGQISSEVPQNLSASRPQDRQFILSSKKLLLSDSGFYLCAWSIRQGEAGANVLTFGAGSRLTVL.

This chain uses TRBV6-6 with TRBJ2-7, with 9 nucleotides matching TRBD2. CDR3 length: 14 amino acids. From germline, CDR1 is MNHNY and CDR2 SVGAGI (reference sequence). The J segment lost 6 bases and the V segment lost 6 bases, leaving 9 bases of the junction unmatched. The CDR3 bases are TGTGCCAGCAGGGGCACGGGAGCGGGAGGCGAGCAGTACTTC. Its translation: CASRGTGAGGEQYF.

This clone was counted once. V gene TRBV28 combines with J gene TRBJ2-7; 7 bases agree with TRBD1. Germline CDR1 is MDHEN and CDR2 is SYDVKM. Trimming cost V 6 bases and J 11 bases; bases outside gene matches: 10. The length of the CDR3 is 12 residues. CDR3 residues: CASRKDRLSKYF. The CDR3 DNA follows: TGTGCCAGCAGGAAGGACAGGCTTAGCAAGTACTTC.

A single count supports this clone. This chain's CDR3 is CASSLLVNSEKLFF. CDR3 coding DNA: TGTGCCAGCAGCTTATTGGTCAACTCAGAAAAACTGTTTTTT. V usage is TRBV7-8 and J usage is TRBJ1-4; unclear D gene. Trimming pared 2 bases from V and 8 bases from J, leaving 12 bases between. Germline lookup yields CDR1 SGHVS and CDR2 FQNEAQ. The length of the CDR3 is 14 residues. Variable domain in full (rest from reference TRBV7-8 and TRBJ1-4): GAGVSQSPRYKVAKRGQDVALRCDPISGHVSLFWYQQALGQGPEFLTYFQNEAQLDKSGLPSDRFFAERPEGSVSTLKIQRTQQEDSAVYLCASSLLVNSEKLFFGSGTQLSVL.

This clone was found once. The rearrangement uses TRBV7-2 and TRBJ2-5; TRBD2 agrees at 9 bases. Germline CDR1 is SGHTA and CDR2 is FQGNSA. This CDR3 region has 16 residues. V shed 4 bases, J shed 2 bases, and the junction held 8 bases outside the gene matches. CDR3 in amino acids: CASSSAGGLLQETQYF. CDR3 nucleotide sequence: TGTGCCAGCAGCTCAGCGGGGGGCCTTCTTCAAGAGACCCAGTACTTC.

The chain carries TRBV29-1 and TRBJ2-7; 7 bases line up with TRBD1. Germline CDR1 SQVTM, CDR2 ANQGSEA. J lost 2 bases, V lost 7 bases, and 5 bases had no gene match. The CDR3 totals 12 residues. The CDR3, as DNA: TGCAGCGCCGAGGGGGCAGCCTACGAGCAGTACTTC. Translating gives CSAEGAAYEQYF.

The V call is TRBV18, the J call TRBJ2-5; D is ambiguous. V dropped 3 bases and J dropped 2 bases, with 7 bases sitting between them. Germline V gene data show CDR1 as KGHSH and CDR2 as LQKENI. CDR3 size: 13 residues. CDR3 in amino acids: CASSPGHQETQYF. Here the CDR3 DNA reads TGTGCCAGCTCACCGGGCCATCAAGAGACCCAGTACTTC.

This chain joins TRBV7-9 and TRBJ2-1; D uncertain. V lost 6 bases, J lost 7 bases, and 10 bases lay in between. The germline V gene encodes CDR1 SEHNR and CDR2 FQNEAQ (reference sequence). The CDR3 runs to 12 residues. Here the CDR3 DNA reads TGTGCCAGCAGTTCAATCGGGAATGAGCAGTTCTTC. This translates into CASSSIGNEQFF.

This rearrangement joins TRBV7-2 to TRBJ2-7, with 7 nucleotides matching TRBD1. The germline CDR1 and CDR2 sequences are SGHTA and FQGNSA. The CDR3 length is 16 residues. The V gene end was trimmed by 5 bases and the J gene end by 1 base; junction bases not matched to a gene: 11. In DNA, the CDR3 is TGTGCCAGCAGCCCTAGGCGGACAGGAGGTTCCTACGAGCAGTACTTC. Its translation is CASSPRRTGGSYEQYF.

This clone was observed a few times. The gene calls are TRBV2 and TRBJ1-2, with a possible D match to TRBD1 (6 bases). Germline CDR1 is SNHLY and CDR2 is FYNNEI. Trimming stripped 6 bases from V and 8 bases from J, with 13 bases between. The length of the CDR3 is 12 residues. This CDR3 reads CASRNPGGGYTF. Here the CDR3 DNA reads TGTGCCAGCAGGAACCCGGGGGGCGGCTACACCTTC.

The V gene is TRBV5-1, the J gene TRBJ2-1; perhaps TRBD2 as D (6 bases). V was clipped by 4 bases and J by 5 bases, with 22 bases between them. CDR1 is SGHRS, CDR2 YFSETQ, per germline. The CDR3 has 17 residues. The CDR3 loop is CASSPIEGLASNNEQFF. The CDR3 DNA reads TGCGCCAGCAGCCCAATCGAAGGGCTAGCGTCTAACAATGAGCAGTTCTTC.

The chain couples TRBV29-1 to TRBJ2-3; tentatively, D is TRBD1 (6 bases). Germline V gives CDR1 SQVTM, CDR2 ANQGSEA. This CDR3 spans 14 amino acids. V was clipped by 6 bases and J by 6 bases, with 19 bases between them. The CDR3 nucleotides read TGCAGCGTAGGGCAACCGCCAAGGGGGGATACGCAGTATTTT. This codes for CSVGQPPRGDTQYF.

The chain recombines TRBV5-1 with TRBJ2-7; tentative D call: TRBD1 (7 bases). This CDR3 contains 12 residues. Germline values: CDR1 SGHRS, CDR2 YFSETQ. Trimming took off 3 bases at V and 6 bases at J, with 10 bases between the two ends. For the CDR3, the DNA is TGCGCCAGCAGCTACCAGGGGGGCGAGCAGTACTTC. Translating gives CASSYQGGEQYF.

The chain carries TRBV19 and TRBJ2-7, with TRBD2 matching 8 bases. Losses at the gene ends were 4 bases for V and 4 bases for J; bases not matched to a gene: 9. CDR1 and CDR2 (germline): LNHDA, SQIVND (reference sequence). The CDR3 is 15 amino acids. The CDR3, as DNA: TGTGCCAGTAGTAATGGCGGGGGGCCGGATTACGAGCAGTACTTC. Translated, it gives CASSNGGGPDYEQYF.

CDR3 in amino acids: CASSSGTDLYEQYF. DNA for the CDR3: TGCGCCAGCAGCTCGGGGACAGATTTGTACGAGCAGTACTTC. V is TRBV5-1 and J is TRBJ2-7, with TRBD1 identical over 7 bases. V lost 3 bases, J lost 4 bases, and 7 bases stayed unmatched. CDR3 size: 14 residues. Germline CDR1 reads SGHRS; CDR2 reads YFSETQ.

CDR3 amino acids: CASSIKQGRASEAFF. CDR3 coding DNA: TGTGCCAGCAGCATTAAACAGGGCAGAGCGTCTGAAGCTTTCTTT. V gene TRBV7-8 combines with J gene TRBJ1-1; tentatively, D is TRBD1 (6 bases). Trimming cost V 5 bases and J 6 bases, with 19 bases left between them. The length of the CDR3 is 15 residues. Germline-derived CDR1 and CDR2 are SGHVS and FQNEAQ.

CDR3 nucleotides: TGTGCCAGCAGTGAGCGGGGGAGAAGCACAGATACGCAGTATTTT. This encodes CASSERGRSTDTQYF. This chain links TRBV2 with TRBJ2-3; 7 bases map to TRBD2. This CDR3 is built from 15 residues. The germline gives CDR1 SNHLY, CDR2 FYNNEI. J was trimmed by 0 bases and V by 3 bases; bases with no gene match: 3.

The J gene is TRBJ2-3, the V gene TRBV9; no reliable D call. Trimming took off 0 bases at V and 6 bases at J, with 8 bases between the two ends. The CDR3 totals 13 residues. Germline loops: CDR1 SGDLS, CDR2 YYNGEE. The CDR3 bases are TGTGCCAGCAGCGTAGAAGGTTTGGATACGCAGTATTTT. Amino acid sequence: CASSVEGLDTQYF.

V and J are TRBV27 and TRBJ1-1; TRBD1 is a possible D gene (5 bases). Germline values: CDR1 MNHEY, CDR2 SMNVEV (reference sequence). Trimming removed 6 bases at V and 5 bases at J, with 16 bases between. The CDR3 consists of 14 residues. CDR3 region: CASSRRRGWTEAFF. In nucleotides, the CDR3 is TGTGCCAGCAGCCGACGGCGGGGGTGGACTGAAGCTTTCTTT.